These T cell receptor beta chains were read from a single sample in a study of a mutant IDH1 vaccine in newly diagnosed glioma. Sequencing used immunoSEQ multiplex PCR; TCRdb keeps in-frame clones, though not all of them. This sample carries about 32,000 clones, over 65% of them seen once, and the ten largest clones take roughly 12%. These receptors have no identified antigens. Sample: PBMCs, taken from a glioma patient whose treatment included an IDH1 peptide vaccine. These receptors all stem from a woman in her forties with glioma. The CDR3 runs from the conserved cysteine through the conserved F or W. Each record gives: V gene, J gene, clone size, D gene, CDR3 DNA, CDR3 protein. A D gene is named only where the DNA matches it firmly. Size values are once, few and many counts, or a class for expanded clones, and some rows have none.

v_gene: TRBV29-1
j_gene: TRBJ2-5
abundance: NA
d_gene: NA
CDR3nt: TGCAGCGTTGACAATGGGGGTGAGACCCAGTACTTC
CDR3aa: CSVDNGGETQYF

v_gene: TRBV9
j_gene: TRBJ2-5
abundance: NA
d_gene: NA
CDR3nt: TGTGCCAGCAGCGTAAGTCCCCGGGGCCAGTACCAAGAGACCCAGTACTTC
CDR3aa: CASSVSPRGQYQETQYF

v_gene: TRBV2
j_gene: TRBJ1-6
abundance: NA
d_gene: TRBD1
CDR3nt: TGTGCCAGCAGTTTCAGGACAGGGAGCAGGGAAAATTCACCCCTCCACTTT
CDR3aa: CASSFRTGSRENSPLHF

v_gene: TRBV7-9
j_gene: TRBJ2-5
abundance: few
d_gene: NA
CDR3nt: TGTGCCAGCAGGGGGGCGGGAGCTCAAGAGACCCAGTACTTC
CDR3aa: CASRGAGAQETQYF

v_gene: TRBV6-5
j_gene: TRBJ1-4
abundance: NA
d_gene: NA
CDR3nt: TGTGCCAGCAGTCCGGGGGGTTATGAAAAACTGTTTTTT
CDR3aa: CASSPGGYEKLFF

v_gene: TRBV7-9
j_gene: TRBJ2-5
abundance: NA
d_gene: NA
CDR3nt: TGTGCCAGCAGCTTCTCAAGGGGAACCCAAGAGACCCAGTACTTC
CDR3aa: CASSFSRGTQETQYF

v_gene: TRBV11-3
j_gene: TRBJ1-1
abundance: NA
d_gene: NA
CDR3nt: TGTGCCAGCAGCGCTGTTGACAGCCTAATGAACACTGAAGCTTTCTTT
CDR3aa: CASSAVDSLMNTEAFF

v_gene: TRBV5-8
j_gene: TRBJ1-1
abundance: NA
d_gene: TRBD1
CDR3nt: TGTGCCAGCAGCCGTGACAGGGGCGTCGTACGTTTCTTT
CDR3aa: CASSRDRGVVRFF

v_gene: TRBV2
j_gene: TRBJ2-5
abundance: NA
d_gene: NA
CDR3nt: TGTGCCAGCAGTGAACGAAGAACCCAAGAGACCCAGTACTTC
CDR3aa: CASSERRTQETQYF

v_gene: TRBV30
j_gene: TRBJ1-6
abundance: NA
d_gene: NA
CDR3nt: TGTGCCTGGAGTGCGGGGGAGGGGAGGTATTCACCCCTCCACTTT
CDR3aa: CAWSAGEGRYSPLHF

v_gene: TRBV7-8
j_gene: TRBJ1-1
abundance: NA
d_gene: NA
CDR3nt: TGTGCCAGCAGCACCGACCTGAGCACTGAAGCTTTCTTT
CDR3aa: CASSTDLSTEAFF

v_gene: TRBV30
j_gene: TRBJ1-1
abundance: medium-sized
d_gene: NA
CDR3nt: TGTGCCTGGAGTGTACTCCAGTCGGGTGAAGCTTTCTTT
CDR3aa: CAWSVLQSGEAFF

v_gene: TRBV12-5
j_gene: TRBJ2-2
abundance: NA
d_gene: TRBD2
CDR3nt: TGTGCTAGTGGTTTGGCCTTAGCGGGGGGGTCCGGGGAGCTGTTTTTT
CDR3aa: CASGLALAGGSGELFF

v_gene: TRBV28
j_gene: TRBJ1-1
abundance: NA
d_gene: TRBD1
CDR3nt: TGTGCCAGCATCTACTCTGGACAGGGGGGGACTGAAGCTTTCTTT
CDR3aa: CASIYSGQGGTEAFF

v_gene: TRBV7-9
j_gene: TRBJ2-4
abundance: NA
d_gene: NA
CDR3nt: TGTGCCAGCAGCTCCCCGATCGGCGGCTTCGGCAAAAACATTCAGTACTTC
CDR3aa: CASSSPIGGFGKNIQYF

v_gene: TRBV6-5
j_gene: TRBJ1-2
abundance: NA
d_gene: NA
CDR3nt: TGTGCCAGCAGTCCCTGGACAAGTGACTATGGCTACACCTTC
CDR3aa: CASSPWTSDYGYTF

v_gene: TRBV7-2
j_gene: TRBJ1-6
abundance: NA
d_gene: NA
CDR3nt: TGTGCCAGTCAGGGGCCGGGGTTGAGCTCACCCCTCCACTTT
CDR3aa: CASQGPGLSSPLHF

v_gene: TRBV25-1
j_gene: TRBJ2-3
abundance: NA
d_gene: NA
CDR3nt: TGTGCCAGCAAAGCTTATAGCACAGCAGATACGCAGTATTTT
CDR3aa: CASKAYSTADTQYF

v_gene: TRBV5-4
j_gene: TRBJ2-2
abundance: NA
d_gene: NA
CDR3nt: TGTGCCAGCAGCCGGTGGGGGACCGGGGAGCTGTTTTTT
CDR3aa: CASSRWGTGELFF

v_gene: TRBV19
j_gene: TRBJ2-1
abundance: NA
d_gene: TRBD1
CDR3nt: TGTGCCAGTGGAGGACAGGGGCACAATGAGCAGTTCTTC
CDR3aa: CASGGQGHNEQFF

v_gene: TRBV5-5
j_gene: TRBJ1-4
abundance: NA
d_gene: TRBD1
CDR3nt: TGTGCCAGCAGCCATCAGGGGGCTACTAATGAAAAACTGTTTTTT
CDR3aa: CASSHQGATNEKLFF

v_gene: TRBV30
j_gene: TRBJ1-1
abundance: NA
d_gene: NA
CDR3nt: TGTGCCTGGAGGGATACCCAGGGGTTGGGCACTGAAGCTTTCTTT
CDR3aa: CAWRDTQGLGTEAFF

v_gene: TRBV25-1
j_gene: TRBJ1-3
abundance: few
d_gene: NA
CDR3nt: TGTGCCAGCACGGGGTCGGACCCCTCTGGAAACACCATATATTTT
CDR3aa: CASTGSDPSGNTIYF

v_gene: TRBV2
j_gene: TRBJ2-7
abundance: NA
d_gene: NA
CDR3nt: TGTGCCAGCAGTGATCCCGGCTTTCAGGTAGACGAGCAGTACTTC
CDR3aa: CASSDPGFQVDEQYF

v_gene: TRBV11-2
j_gene: TRBJ2-7
abundance: NA
d_gene: NA
CDR3nt: TGTGCCAGCAGCGCTTCCTACGAGCAGTACTTC
CDR3aa: CASSASYEQYF

v_gene: TRBV13
j_gene: TRBJ1-1
abundance: NA
d_gene: NA
CDR3nt: TGTGCCAGCAGCTTAGGGGATTCCGGCACTGAAGCTTTCTTT
CDR3aa: CASSLGDSGTEAFF

v_gene: TRBV14
j_gene: TRBJ2-1
abundance: NA
d_gene: TRBD2
CDR3nt: TGTGCCAGCAGCCCCGGGAGGAGGTCCTACAATGAGCAGTTCTTC
CDR3aa: CASSPGRRSYNEQFF

v_gene: TRBV4-2
j_gene: TRBJ1-3
abundance: NA
d_gene: NA
CDR3nt: TGTGCCAGCAGCCAAGACGAAGGGCTCTGGACGGGAAACACCATATATTTT
CDR3aa: CASSQDEGLWTGNTIYF

v_gene: TRBV5-8
j_gene: TRBJ1-6
abundance: NA
d_gene: NA
CDR3nt: TGTGCCAGCAGCTTGGAGGGCTCTGACTCACCCCTCCACTTT
CDR3aa: CASSLEGSDSPLHF

v_gene: TRBV27
j_gene: TRBJ2-6
abundance: NA
d_gene: NA
CDR3nt: TGTGCCAGCAGTTTCGTACACCGCTCTGGGGCCAACGTCCTGACTTTC
CDR3aa: CASSFVHRSGANVLTF

v_gene: TRBV18
j_gene: TRBJ2-3
abundance: few
d_gene: NA
CDR3nt: TGTGCCAGCTATTCTACTGTTCACCCGGCAGATACGCAGTATTTT
CDR3aa: CASYSTVHPADTQYF

v_gene: TRBV18
j_gene: TRBJ2-5
abundance: NA
d_gene: NA
CDR3nt: TGTGCCAGCTCACCCGCCACAGGGTTGGAGACCCAGTACTTC
CDR3aa: CASSPATGLETQYF

v_gene: TRBV6-6
j_gene: TRBJ1-4
abundance: NA
d_gene: TRBD1
CDR3nt: TGTGCCAGCAGTTACCCGGGACAGGGAGATGAAAAACTGTTTTTT
CDR3aa: CASSYPGQGDEKLFF

v_gene: TRBV5-4
j_gene: TRBJ2-7
abundance: once
d_gene: NA
CDR3nt: TGTGCCAGCAGCTTGGCCTACGGGGACGAGCAGTACTTC
CDR3aa: CASSLAYGDEQYF

v_gene: TRBV27
j_gene: TRBJ2-2
abundance: NA
d_gene: NA
CDR3nt: TGTGCCAGCAGTCCCGACACCGGGGAGCTGTTTTTT
CDR3aa: CASSPDTGELFF

v_gene: TRBV6-5
j_gene: TRBJ1-6
abundance: NA
d_gene: NA
CDR3nt: TGTGCCAGCAGTCAATTGGGGGACTTTTTT
CDR3aa: CASSQLGDFF

v_gene: TRBV5-6
j_gene: TRBJ1-1
abundance: NA
d_gene: NA
CDR3nt: TGTGCCAGCAGCTTGGGACGGGGGTCTGAAGCTTTCTTT
CDR3aa: CASSLGRGSEAFF

v_gene: TRBV7-2
j_gene: TRBJ2-1
abundance: NA
d_gene: NA
CDR3nt: TGTGCCAGCAGCTTAGGCCCGGGGTACAATGAGCAGTTCTTC
CDR3aa: CASSLGPGYNEQFF

v_gene: TRBV6-4
j_gene: TRBJ2-3
abundance: NA
d_gene: TRBD2
CDR3nt: TGTGCCAGCAGTGACAAGAGCGGGGGGGGCACAGATACGCAGTATTTT
CDR3aa: CASSDKSGGGTDTQYF

v_gene: TRBV5-1
j_gene: TRBJ2-7
abundance: few
d_gene: NA
CDR3nt: TGCGCCAGCAGCTTGTTGGGGGGGCCCTACGAGCAGTACTTC
CDR3aa: CASSLLGGPYEQYF

v_gene: TRBV4-1
j_gene: TRBJ1-2
abundance: NA
d_gene: NA
CDR3nt: TGCGCCAGCAGCCAAGAAAGGTTCTCACCCGGTGGCTACACCTTC
CDR3aa: CASSQERFSPGGYTF

v_gene: TRBV6-6
j_gene: TRBJ1-4
abundance: NA
d_gene: NA
CDR3nt: TGTGCCAGCACCCCGGCCTACTCCTCCGAACAACTGTTTTTT
CDR3aa: CASTPAYSSEQLFF

v_gene: TRBV5-1
j_gene: TRBJ1-1
abundance: once
d_gene: NA
CDR3nt: TGCGCCAGCAGTCCTCAGACAGGGAACACTGAAGCTTTCTTT
CDR3aa: CASSPQTGNTEAFF

v_gene: TRBV30
j_gene: TRBJ1-3
abundance: medium-sized
d_gene: NA
CDR3nt: TGTGCCTGGAGTGTACTGGGGAACACCATATATTTT
CDR3aa: CAWSVLGNTIYF

v_gene: TRBV5-4
j_gene: TRBJ2-7
abundance: NA
d_gene: TRBD2
CDR3nt: TGTGCCAGCAGCTTGCTACTAGCGGGCACCTACGAGCAGTACTTC
CDR3aa: CASSLLLAGTYEQYF

v_gene: TRBV7-6
j_gene: TRBJ2-5
abundance: NA
d_gene: TRBD2
CDR3nt: TGTGCCAGCAGCATTTACAGTAGCGGGGGGGAGACCCAGTACTTC
CDR3aa: CASSIYSSGGETQYF

v_gene: TRBV7-9
j_gene: TRBJ2-7
abundance: once
d_gene: TRBD2
CDR3nt: TGTGCCAGCAGCCTCGGGCGGGGGGACTACGAGCAGTACTTC
CDR3aa: CASSLGRGDYEQYF

v_gene: TRBV6-1
j_gene: TRBJ1-2
abundance: NA
d_gene: NA
CDR3nt: TGTGCCAGCAGGACGTCAGGGCGAGCTAACTATGGCTACACCTTC
CDR3aa: CASRTSGRANYGYTF

v_gene: TRBV6-5
j_gene: TRBJ2-1
abundance: NA
d_gene: TRBD2
CDR3nt: TGTGCCAGCAGTTACAGGGGCGGGGGGGCGAATGAGCAGTTCTTC
CDR3aa: CASSYRGGGANEQFF

v_gene: TRBV25-1
j_gene: TRBJ1-5
abundance: NA
d_gene: NA
CDR3nt: TGTGCCAGCACCCGTATGAGCAATCAGCCCCAGCATTTT
CDR3aa: CASTRMSNQPQHF

v_gene: TRBV5-1
j_gene: TRBJ2-5
abundance: NA
d_gene: TRBD2
CDR3nt: TGCGCCAGCAGCTTGGCCGGGACTAGCGGGGCGGCCCAACAAGAGACCCAGTACTTC
CDR3aa: CASSLAGTSGAAQQETQYF

v_gene: TRBV15
j_gene: TRBJ2-7
abundance: NA
d_gene: NA
CDR3nt: TGTGCCACCAGCAGAGATCCAGGGAGCTCCTACGAGCAGTACTTC
CDR3aa: CATSRDPGSSYEQYF

v_gene: TRBV11-2
j_gene: TRBJ1-6
abundance: NA
d_gene: NA
CDR3nt: TGTGCCAGCAGCTTACCTGGAAGGTCACCCCTCCACTTT
CDR3aa: CASSLPGRSPLHF

v_gene: TRBV30
j_gene: TRBJ1-2
abundance: NA
d_gene: TRBD1
CDR3nt: TGTGCCTGGAGTGTACCGGGACAGGCCGGGGGCTACACCTTC
CDR3aa: CAWSVPGQAGGYTF

v_gene: TRBV9
j_gene: TRBJ1-2
abundance: NA
d_gene: NA
CDR3nt: TGTGCCAGCAGCGCAATCCCTTATGGCTACACCTTC
CDR3aa: CASSAIPYGYTF

v_gene: TRBV12-5
j_gene: TRBJ2-5
abundance: NA
d_gene: NA
CDR3nt: TGTGCTAGTGGTTTGGACCGGGTGTGGGGGGCCGGGGAGACCCAGTACTTC
CDR3aa: CASGLDRVWGAGETQYF

v_gene: TRBV11-3
j_gene: TRBJ1-6
abundance: NA
d_gene: NA
CDR3nt: TGTGCCAGCAGCTTAGGTCCTGGCGGTGATTCACCCCTCCACTTT
CDR3aa: CASSLGPGGDSPLHF